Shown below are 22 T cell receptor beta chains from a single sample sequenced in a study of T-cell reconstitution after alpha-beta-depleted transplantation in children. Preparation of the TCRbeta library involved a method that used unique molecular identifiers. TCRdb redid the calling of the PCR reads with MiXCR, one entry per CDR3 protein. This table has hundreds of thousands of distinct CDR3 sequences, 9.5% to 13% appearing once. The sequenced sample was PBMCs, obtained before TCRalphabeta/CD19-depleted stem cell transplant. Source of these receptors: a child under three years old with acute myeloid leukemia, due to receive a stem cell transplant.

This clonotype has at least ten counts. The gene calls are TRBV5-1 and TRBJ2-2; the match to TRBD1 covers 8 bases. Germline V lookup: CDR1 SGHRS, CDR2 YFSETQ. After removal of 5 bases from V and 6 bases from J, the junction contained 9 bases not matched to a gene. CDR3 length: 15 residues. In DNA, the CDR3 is TGCGCCAGCAGTCGGCTGACAGGGGAGGCCGGGGAGCTGTTTTTT. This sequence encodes CASSRLTGEAGELFF.

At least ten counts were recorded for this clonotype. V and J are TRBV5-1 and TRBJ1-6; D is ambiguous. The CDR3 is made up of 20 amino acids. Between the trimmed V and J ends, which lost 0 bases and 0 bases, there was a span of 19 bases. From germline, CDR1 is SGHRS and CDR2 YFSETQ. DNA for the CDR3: TGCGCCAGCAGCTTGGAGGCCAGGATATCACAGAGCTCCTATAATTCACCCCTCCACTTT. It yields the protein CASSLEARISQSSYNSPLHF.

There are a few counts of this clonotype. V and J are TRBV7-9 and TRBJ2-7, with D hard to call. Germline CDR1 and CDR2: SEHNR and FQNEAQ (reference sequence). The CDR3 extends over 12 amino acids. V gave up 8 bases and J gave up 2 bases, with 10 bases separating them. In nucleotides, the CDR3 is TGTGCCAGCTCGTACCTTACCTACGAGCAGTACTTC. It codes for CASSYLTYEQYF. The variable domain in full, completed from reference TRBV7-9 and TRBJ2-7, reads DTGVSQNPRHKITKRGQNVTFRCDPISEHNRLYWYRQTLGQGPEFLTYFQNEAQLEKSRLLSDRFSAERPKGSFSTLEIQRTEQGDSAMYLCASSYLTYEQYFGPGTRLTVT.

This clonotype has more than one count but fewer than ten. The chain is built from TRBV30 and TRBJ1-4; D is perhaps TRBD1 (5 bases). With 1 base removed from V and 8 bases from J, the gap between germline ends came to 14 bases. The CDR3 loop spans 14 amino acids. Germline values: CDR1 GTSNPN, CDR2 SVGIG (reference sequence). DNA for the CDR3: TGTGCCTGGAGTGCCCTGGGGGGGAACGAAAAACTGTTTTTT. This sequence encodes CAWSALGGNEKLFF.

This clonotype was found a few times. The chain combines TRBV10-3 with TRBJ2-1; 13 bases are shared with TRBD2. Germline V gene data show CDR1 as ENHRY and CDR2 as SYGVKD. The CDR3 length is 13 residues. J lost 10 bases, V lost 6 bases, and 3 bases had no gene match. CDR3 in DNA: TGTGCCATCAGGGGGACTAGCGGGGAAGAGCAGTTCTTC. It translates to CAIRGTSGEEQFF.

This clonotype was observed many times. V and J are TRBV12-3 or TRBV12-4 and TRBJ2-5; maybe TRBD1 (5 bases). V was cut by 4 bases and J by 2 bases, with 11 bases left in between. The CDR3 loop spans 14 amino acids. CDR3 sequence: CASSSHTGQETQYF. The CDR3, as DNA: TGTGCCAGCAGTTCCCACACAGGACAAGAGACCCAGTACTTC.

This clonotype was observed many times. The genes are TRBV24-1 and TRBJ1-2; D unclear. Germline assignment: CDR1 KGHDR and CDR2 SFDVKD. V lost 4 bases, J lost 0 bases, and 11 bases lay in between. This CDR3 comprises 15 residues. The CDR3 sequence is CATSEGQMANYGYTF. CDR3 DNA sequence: TGTGCCACCAGTGAAGGGCAGATGGCTAACTATGGCTACACCTTC.

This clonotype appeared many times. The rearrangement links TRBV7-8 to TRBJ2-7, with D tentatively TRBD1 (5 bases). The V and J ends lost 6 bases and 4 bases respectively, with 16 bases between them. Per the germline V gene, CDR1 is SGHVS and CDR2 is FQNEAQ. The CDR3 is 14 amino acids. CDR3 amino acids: CASSNRLLTYEQYF. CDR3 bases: TGTGCCAGCAGTAACAGGCTATTAACGTACGAGCAGTACTTC.

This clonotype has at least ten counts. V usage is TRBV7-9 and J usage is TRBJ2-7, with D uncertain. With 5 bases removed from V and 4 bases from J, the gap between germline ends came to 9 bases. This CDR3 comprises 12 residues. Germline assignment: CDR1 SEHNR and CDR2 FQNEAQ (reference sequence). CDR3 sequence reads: CASSLWVYEQYF. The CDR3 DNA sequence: TGTGCCAGCAGCCTATGGGTTTACGAGCAGTACTTC.

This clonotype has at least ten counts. Here the CDR3 DNA reads TGTGCCAGCAGCCAAGGGACACCCAGAGGGGGCTACACCTTC. Its protein product is CASSQGTPRGGYTF. This chain links TRBV5-5 with TRBJ1-2; weak D call: TRBD1 (6 bases). V was trimmed by 4 bases and J by 8 bases, leaving 18 bases between them. Germline CDR1 and CDR2: SGHKS and YYEKEE (reference sequence). The CDR3 is 14 residues long.

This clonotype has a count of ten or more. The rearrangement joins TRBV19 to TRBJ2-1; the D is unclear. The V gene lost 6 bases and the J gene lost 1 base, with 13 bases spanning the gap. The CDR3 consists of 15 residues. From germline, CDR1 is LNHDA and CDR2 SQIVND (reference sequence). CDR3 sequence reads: CASSIPLRSYNEQFF. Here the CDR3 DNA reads TGTGCCAGTAGCATACCCCTAAGGTCCTACAATGAGCAGTTCTTC.

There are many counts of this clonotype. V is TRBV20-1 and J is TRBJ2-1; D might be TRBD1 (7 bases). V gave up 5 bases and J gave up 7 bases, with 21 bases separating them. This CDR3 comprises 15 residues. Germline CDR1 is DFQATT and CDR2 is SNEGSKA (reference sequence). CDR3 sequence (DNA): TGCAGTGCTGCCCAGGGGGTGCGGGGCCTTAATGAGCAGTTCTTC. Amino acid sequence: CSAAQGVRGLNEQFF.

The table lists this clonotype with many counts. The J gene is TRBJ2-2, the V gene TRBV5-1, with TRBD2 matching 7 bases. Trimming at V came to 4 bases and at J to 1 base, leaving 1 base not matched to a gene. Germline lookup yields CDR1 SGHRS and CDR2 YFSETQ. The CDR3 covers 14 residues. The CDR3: CASSGGGNTGELFF. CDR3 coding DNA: TGCGCCAGCAGCGGCGGGGGGAACACCGGGGAGCTGTTTTTT. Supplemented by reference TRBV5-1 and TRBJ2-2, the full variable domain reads KAGVTQTPRYLIKTRGQQVTLSCSPISGHRSVSWYQQTPGQGLQFLFEYFSETQRNKGNFPGRFSGRQFSNSRSEMNVSTLELGDSALYLCASSGGGNTGELFFGEGSRLTVL.

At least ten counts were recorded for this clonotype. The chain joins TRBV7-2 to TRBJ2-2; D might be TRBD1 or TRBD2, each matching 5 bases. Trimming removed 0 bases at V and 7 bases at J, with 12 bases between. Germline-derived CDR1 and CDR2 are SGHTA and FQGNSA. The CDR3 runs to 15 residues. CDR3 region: CASSLAGLGLGELFF. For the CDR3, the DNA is TGTGCCAGCAGCTTAGCCGGACTGGGGCTCGGGGAGCTGTTTTTT.

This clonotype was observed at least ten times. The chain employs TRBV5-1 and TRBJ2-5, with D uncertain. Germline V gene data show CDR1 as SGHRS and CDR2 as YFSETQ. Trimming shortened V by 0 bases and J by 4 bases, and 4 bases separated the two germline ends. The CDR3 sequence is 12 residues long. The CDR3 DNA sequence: TGCGCCAGCAGCTTGGTCTCAGAGACCCAGTACTTC. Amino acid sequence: CASSLVSETQYF.

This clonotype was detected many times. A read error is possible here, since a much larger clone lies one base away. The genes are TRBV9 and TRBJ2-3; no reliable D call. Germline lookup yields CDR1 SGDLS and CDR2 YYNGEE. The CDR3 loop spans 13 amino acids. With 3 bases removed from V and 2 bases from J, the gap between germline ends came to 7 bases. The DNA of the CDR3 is TGTGCCAGCAGCGGCAGTCCCACAGATACGCAGTATTTT. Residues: CASSGSPTDTQYF.

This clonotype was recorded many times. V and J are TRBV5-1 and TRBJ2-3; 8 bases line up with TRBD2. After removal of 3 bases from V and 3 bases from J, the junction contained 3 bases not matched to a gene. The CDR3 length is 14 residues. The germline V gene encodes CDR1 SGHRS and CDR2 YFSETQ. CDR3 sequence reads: CASSSGGPTDTQYF. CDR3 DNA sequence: TGCGCCAGCAGCTCGGGAGGGCCAACAGATACGCAGTATTTT.

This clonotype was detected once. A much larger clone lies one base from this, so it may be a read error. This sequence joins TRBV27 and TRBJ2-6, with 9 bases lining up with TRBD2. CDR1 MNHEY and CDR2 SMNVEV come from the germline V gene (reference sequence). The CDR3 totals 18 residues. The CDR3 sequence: CASSPISGTSSGANVPTF. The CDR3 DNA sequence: TGTGCCAGCAGTCCCATTAGCGGGACTAGCTCTGGGGCCAACGTCCCGACTTTC. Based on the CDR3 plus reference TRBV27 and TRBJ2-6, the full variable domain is EAQVTQNPRYLITVTGKKLTVTCSQNMNHEYMSWYRQDPGLGLRQIYYSMNVEVTDKGDVPEGYKVSRKEKRNFPLILESPSPNQTSLYFCASSPISGTSSGANVPTFGAGSRLTVL.

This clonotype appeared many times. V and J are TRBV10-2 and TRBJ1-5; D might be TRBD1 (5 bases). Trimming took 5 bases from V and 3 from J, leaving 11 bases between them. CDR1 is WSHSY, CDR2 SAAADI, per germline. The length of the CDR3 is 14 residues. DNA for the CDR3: TGCGCCAGCAGTCCGGCAGGGTTCAATCAGCCCCAGCATTTT. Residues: CASSPAGFNQPQHF.

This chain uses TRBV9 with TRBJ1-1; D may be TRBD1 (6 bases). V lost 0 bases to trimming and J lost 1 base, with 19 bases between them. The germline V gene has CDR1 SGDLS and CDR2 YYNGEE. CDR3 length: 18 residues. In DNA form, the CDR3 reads TGTGCCAGCAGCGTAGCGGGGGCGCTAATCGGACCGAACACTGAAGCTTTCTTT. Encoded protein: CASSVAGALIGPNTEAFF. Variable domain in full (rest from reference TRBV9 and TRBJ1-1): DSGVTQTPKHLITATGQRVTLRCSPRSGDLSVYWYQQSLDQGLQFLIQYYNGEERAKGNILERFSAQQFPDLHSELNLSSLELGDSALYFCASSVAGALIGPNTEAFFGQGTRLTVV.

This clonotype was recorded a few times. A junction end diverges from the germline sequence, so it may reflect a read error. In DNA, the CDR3 is TGTGCCAGCAGTTTGGGGGACATTCAGTCCTTC. Residues: CASSLGDIQSF. The chain links TRBV12-3 or TRBV12-4 to TRBJ2-4; a weak D match, TRBD1 (6 bases). The CDR3 spans 11 residues.

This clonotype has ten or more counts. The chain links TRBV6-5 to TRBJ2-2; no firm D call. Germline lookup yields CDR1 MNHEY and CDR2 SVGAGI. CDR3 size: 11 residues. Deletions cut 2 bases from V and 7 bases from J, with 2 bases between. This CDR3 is CASSYHGELFF. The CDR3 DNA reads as TGTGCCAGCAGTTACCACGGGGAGCTGTTTTTT.